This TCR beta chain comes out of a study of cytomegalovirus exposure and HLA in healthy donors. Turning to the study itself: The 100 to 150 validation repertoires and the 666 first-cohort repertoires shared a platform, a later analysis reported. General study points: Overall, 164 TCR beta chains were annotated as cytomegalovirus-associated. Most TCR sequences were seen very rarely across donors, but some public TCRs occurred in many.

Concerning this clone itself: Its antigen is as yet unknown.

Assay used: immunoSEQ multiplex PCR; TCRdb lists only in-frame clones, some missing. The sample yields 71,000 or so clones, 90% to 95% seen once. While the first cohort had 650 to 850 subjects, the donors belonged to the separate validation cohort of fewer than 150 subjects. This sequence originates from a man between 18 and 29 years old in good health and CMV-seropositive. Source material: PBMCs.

CDR3 DNA sequence: TGTGCCAGCAGCTTGGGACTAGCGGGGGGGATCTACAATGAGCAGTTCTTC. Amino acids: CASSLGLAGGIYNEQFF. V gene TRBV5-4 combines with J gene TRBJ2-1, with 14 bases identical to TRBD2. The germline CDR1 and CDR2 sequences are SGHNT and YYREEE (reference sequence). Trimming at V came to 0 bases and at J to 3 bases, leaving 2 bases not matched to a gene. There are 17 residues in the CDR3.